A selection of T cell receptor beta chains follows, all from one sample in a study of CD8+ T cells in alopecia areata. Data came from immunoSEQ multiplex PCR; TCRdb stores just in-frame clones and leaves some out. The sample contains around 300,000 clones, about three fifths of which appear only once. The sample consisted of CD4+ T cells sorted from blood, taken around week 54, from a patient treated with tofacitinib. The source is a human donor with alopecia areata. CDR3s include the opening cysteine and the closing phenylalanine or tryptophan. D genes are given only for firm matches. Clone size is given for some rows only: seen once, a few or many times, or a class if the clone is expanded.

size	J	D	V	DNA	CDR3
NA	TRBJ2-5	NA	TRBV5-1	TGCGCCAGCAGCTTGAGTCCAAGGGGTCAGATCCAAGAGACCCAGTACTTC	CASSLSPRGQIQETQYF
NA	TRBJ1-4	NA	TRBV29-1	TGCAGCGTTGCGGGACTTAATGAAAAACTGTTTTTT	CSVAGLNEKLFF
once	TRBJ1-1	NA	TRBV6-5	TGTGCCAGCAGTTACTTAACCCTCTCCCCGGACACTGAAGCTTTCTTT	CASSYLTLSPDTEAFF
NA	TRBJ1-1	NA	TRBV25-1	TGTGCCAGCAGTGAATGGGGTAGGACTAATACTGAAGCTTTCTTT	CASSEWGRTNTEAFF
few	TRBJ2-6	NA	TRBV28	TGTGCCAGCAACAGTTTATCGGGCTCTGGGGCCAACGTCCTGACTTTC	CASNSLSGSGANVLTF
few	TRBJ2-5	NA	TRBV10-3	TGTGCCATCAGTGAGGGGGGCCAAGAGACCCAGTACTTC	CAISEGGQETQYF
NA	TRBJ2-4	NA	TRBV30	TGTGCCTGGAGATATATGGGAACGGACATTCAGTACTTC	CAWRYMGTDIQYF
NA	TRBJ2-7	NA	TRBV6-6	TGTGCCAGCAGTACGGCCGGTTCGGGCTACGAGCAGTACTTC	CASSTAGSGYEQYF
few	TRBJ2-3	NA	TRBV20-1	TGCAGTGCTATCTCTTATACGCAGTATTTT	CSAISYTQYF
few	TRBJ2-5	TRBD2	TRBV6-6	TGTGCCAGCAGTTGGCCTGGGGGGGGTCCGGAGACCCAGTACTTC	CASSWPGGGPETQYF
NA	TRBJ1-5	NA	TRBV2	TGTGCCAGCGGGCCGGAGCGGGGCAACCAGCCCCAGCATTTT	CASGPERGNQPQHF
NA	TRBJ2-5	TRBD1	TRBV2	TGTGCCAGCAGTGGGGACAGGGGCTCCGAGGAGACCCAGTACTTC	CASSGDRGSEETQYF
medium-sized	TRBJ2-3	TRBD2	TRBV6-5	TGTGCCAGCAGTTACGTGGGACTAGCGGCCACAGATACGCAGTATTTT	CASSYVGLAATDTQYF
NA	TRBJ2-7	TRBD1	TRBV5-1	TGCGCCAGCAGTTTGCTTCAGGGGGCGCCTTACGAGCAGTACTTC	CASSLLQGAPYEQYF
NA	TRBJ1-5	NA	TRBV9	TGTGCCAGCAGCGTAGATTATAGCAATCAGCCCCAGCATTTT	CASSVDYSNQPQHF
NA	TRBJ2-1	NA	TRBV30	TGTGCCTGGAGTCCTCTTGCAGAGCAGTTCTTC	CAWSPLAEQFF
NA	TRBJ2-5	TRBD1	TRBV30	TGTGCCTGGAGTGCCGGGACAGGGGGCTGGGAGACCCAGTACTTC	CAWSAGTGGWETQYF
NA	TRBJ2-1	NA	TRBV27	TGTGCCAGCAGTTTACTGGGGGGGGGCCCGAGGGAGCAGTTCTTC	CASSLLGGGPREQFF
NA	TRBJ2-7	NA	TRBV12-5	TGTGCTAGTGCCCTGAACCGCCTCGAGCAGTACTTC	CASALNRLEQYF
NA	TRBJ2-3	NA	TRBV2	TGTGCCAGCAGTGTAAACAGGGAAGATACGCAGTATTTT	CASSVNREDTQYF
NA	TRBJ1-4	NA	TRBV27	TGTGCCAGCAGCAAAAGTCCTAGTCCGGATGAAAAACTGTTTTTT	CASSKSPSPDEKLFF
NA	TRBJ1-2	NA	TRBV2	TGTGCCAGCAGTGTACAGGGTTTCTATGGCTACACCTTC	CASSVQGFYGYTF
NA	TRBJ1-6	NA	TRBV30	TGTGCCTGGAGTCCAGGAAATAATTCACCCCTCCACTTT	CAWSPGNNSPLHF
few	TRBJ2-7	NA	TRBV7-9	TGTGCCAGCAGCTTAGAATATTACGAGCAGTACTTC	CASSLEYYEQYF
NA	TRBJ2-7	NA	TRBV7-2	TGTGCCAGCAGCCCCGTACGCTCCTACGAGCAGTACTTC	CASSPVRSYEQYF
few	TRBJ2-3	NA	TRBV9	TGTGCCAGCAACGACGATTGGGGATCAGATACGCAGTATTTT	CASNDDWGSDTQYF
NA	TRBJ1-1	NA	TRBV30	TGTGCCTGGACCGGGACATTGAACACTGAAGCTTTCTTT	CAWTGTLNTEAFF
NA	TRBJ2-7	NA	TRBV6-5	TGTGCCAGCAGTTACTCTGACGGCTACGAGCAGTACTTC	CASSYSDGYEQYF
NA	TRBJ2-5	NA	TRBV2	TGTGCCAGCAGTGAAGGGGGGGCATTTCAAGAGACCCAGTACTTC	CASSEGGAFQETQYF
NA	TRBJ2-3	NA	TRBV30	TGTGCCTGGAGTGCGAGGTCAGATACGCAGTATTTT	CAWSARSDTQYF
once	TRBJ1-1	NA	TRBV30	TGTGCCTGGAGGGACACGAACACTGAAGCTTTCTTT	CAWRDTNTEAFF
NA	TRBJ1-4	NA	TRBV30	TGTGCCTGGGGTTCCGGGACAACTAATGAAAAACTGTTTTTT	CAWGSGTTNEKLFF
NA	TRBJ2-7	NA	TRBV7-9	TGTGCCAGCAGCTTAGCACGGAGCTCCTACGAGCAGTACTTC	CASSLARSSYEQYF
NA	TRBJ1-2	TRBD1	TRBV7-2	TGTGCCAGCAGCTCGGACAGGGCGGAGTACTATGGCTACACCTTC	CASSSDRAEYYGYTF
NA	TRBJ2-7	NA	TRBV7-3	TGTGCCAGCAGCTTATCCGCGGCAGACTCCTACGAGCAGTACTTC	CASSLSAADSYEQYF
NA	TRBJ1-3	NA	TRBV30	TGTGCCTTCACCGGGACGGAGGAATCTGGAAACACCATATATTTT	CAFTGTEESGNTIYF
NA	TRBJ2-5	TRBD1	TRBV9	TGTGCCAGCAGCGTGGGGGACAGGCCAAGGGAGACCCAGTACTTC	CASSVGDRPRETQYF
once	TRBJ2-3	NA	TRBV7-2	TGTGCCAGCAGCGATCCCCACGGGACTGAACGGGATACGCAGTATTTT	CASSDPHGTERDTQYF
few	TRBJ1-2	NA	TRBV19	TGTGCCAGTAGTGAGGGCACTAACTATGGCTACACCTTC	CASSEGTNYGYTF
few	TRBJ1-2	TRBD1	TRBV10-3	TGTGCCATCAGGGACAGGGGTAGCTATGGCTACACCTTC	CAIRDRGSYGYTF
NA	TRBJ1-5	NA	TRBV4-1	TGCGCCAGCAGCCAATGGGCGGGGGGCAATCAGCCCCAGCATTTT	CASSQWAGGNQPQHF
NA	TRBJ2-1	TRBD2	TRBV7-6	TGTGCCAGCAGCTTCGGGGGGAGCTCCTACAATGAGCAGTTCTTC	CASSFGGSSYNEQFF
NA	TRBJ2-3	TRBD2	TRBV11-2	TGTGCCAGCTGCCTGACTAGCGGGGGAGCCAGCACAGATACGCAGTATTTT	CASCLTSGGASTDTQYF
once	TRBJ1-2	NA	TRBV12-2	TGTGCAAGTCGCTTAGTGGACAGGGTGGGGTATGGCTACACCTTC	CASRLVDRVGYGYTF
NA	TRBJ2-6	NA	TRBV5-6	TGTGCCAGCAGAGCTTTGACAGGGGCCAACGTCCTGACTTTC	CASRALTGANVLTF
NA	TRBJ2-5	NA	TRBV6-6	TGTGCCAGCAGCAACCAAGAGACCCAGTACTTC	CASSNQETQYF
NA	TRBJ2-7	TRBD2	TRBV29-1	TGCAGCGCATTAGCGGGGGGCGCCTACGAGCAGTACTTC	CSALAGGAYEQYF
few	TRBJ2-3	TRBD2	TRBV7-2	TGTGCCAGCAGCTTAGGATTAGCGGGGGGTGCAGATACGCAGTATTTT	CASSLGLAGGADTQYF
few	TRBJ2-2	TRBD1	TRBV29-1	TGCAGCACCGGACAGGGAGGCACCGGGGAGCTGTTTTTT	CSTGQGGTGELFF
NA	TRBJ2-2	NA	TRBV2	TGTGCCAGCAGAGCCTTCGCCGGGGAGCTGTTTTTT	CASRAFAGELFF
NA	TRBJ1-3	TRBD1	TRBV30	TGTGCCTGGGACAGGGGGCAAGCTAGCACCATATATTTT	CAWDRGQASTIYF
few	TRBJ2-1	NA	TRBV7-2	TGTGCCAGCAGTTCGGACGGCAGCTCCTACAATGAGCAGTTCTTC	CASSSDGSSYNEQFF
NA	TRBJ1-5	NA	TRBV30	TGTGCCTGTGAAGGGGGATCGGGGACTGGCAATCAGCCCCAGCATTTT	CACEGGSGTGNQPQHF
few	TRBJ1-2	NA	TRBV25-1	TGTGCCAGCAGTGAATGGGATCAGCTGTATGGCTACACCTTC	CASSEWDQLYGYTF
NA	TRBJ1-2	NA	TRBV18	TGTGCCAGCTCACCCCCCGAAGTCGGGGGCGAGGGTGGCTACACCTTC	CASSPPEVGGEGGYTF